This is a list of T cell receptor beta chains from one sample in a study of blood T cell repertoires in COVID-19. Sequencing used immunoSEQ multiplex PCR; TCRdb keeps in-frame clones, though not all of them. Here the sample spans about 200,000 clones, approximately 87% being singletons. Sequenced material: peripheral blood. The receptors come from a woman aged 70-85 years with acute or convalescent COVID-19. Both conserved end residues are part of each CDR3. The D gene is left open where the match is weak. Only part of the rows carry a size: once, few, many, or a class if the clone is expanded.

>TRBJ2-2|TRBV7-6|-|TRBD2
CASSLARSGRITGELFF
TGTGCCAGCAGCTTAGCGCGGAGCGGGAGGATAACCGGGGAGCTGTTTTTT
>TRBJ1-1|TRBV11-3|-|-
CASSLQGNTEAFF
TGTGCCAGCAGCTTACAGGGAAACACTGAAGCTTTCTTT
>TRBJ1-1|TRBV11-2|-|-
CASSPKPGQNTEAFF
TGTGCCAGCAGCCCAAAGCCGGGACAGAACACTGAAGCTTTCTTT
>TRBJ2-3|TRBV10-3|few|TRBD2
CAIRAGTSGTDTQYF
TGTGCCATCAGGGCCGGGACTAGCGGCACAGATACGCAGTATTTT
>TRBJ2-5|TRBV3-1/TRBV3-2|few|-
CASSQDTQGWETQYF
TGTGCCAGCAGCCAAGACACCCAGGGCTGGGAGACCCAGTACTTC
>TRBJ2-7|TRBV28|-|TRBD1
CASSSGQGGFWQYF
TGTGCCAGCAGTTCCGGACAGGGGGGTTTCTGGCAGTACTTC
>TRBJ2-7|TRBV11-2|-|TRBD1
CASSLDGDRVDEQYF
TGTGCCAGCAGCTTAGACGGGGACAGGGTGGACGAGCAGTACTTC
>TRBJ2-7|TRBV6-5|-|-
CASSFRRFDSSYEQYF
TGTGCCAGCAGTTTTCGGCGATTCGACAGCTCCTACGAGCAGTACTTC
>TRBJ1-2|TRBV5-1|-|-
CASSRDGGYGYTF
TGCGCCAGCAGCCGGGACGGGGGATATGGCTACACCTTC
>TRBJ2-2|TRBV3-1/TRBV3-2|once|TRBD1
CASSQVGGLDTGELFF
TGTGCCAGCAGCCAAGTAGGGGGCTTAGACACCGGGGAGCTGTTTTTT
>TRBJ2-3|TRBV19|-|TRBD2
CASSKKRERLSDTQYF
TGTGCCAGTAGTAAAAAGCGGGAGAGACTGTCAGATACGCAGTATTTT
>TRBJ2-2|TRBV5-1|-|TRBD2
CASSPGLAGANTGELFF
TGCGCCAGCAGCCCGGGACTAGCGGGGGCGAACACCGGGGAGCTGTTTTTT
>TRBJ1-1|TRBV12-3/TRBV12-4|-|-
CASSPWNTEAFF
TGTGCCAGCAGTCCTTGGAACACTGAAGCTTTCTTT
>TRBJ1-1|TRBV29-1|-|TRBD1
CSEYRGRGTEAFF
TGCAGCGAATACAGGGGGCGGGGGACTGAAGCTTTCTTT
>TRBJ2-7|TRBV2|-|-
CASSEGPIGGIYEQYF
TGTGCCAGCAGTGAAGGTCCAATCGGCGGGATCTACGAGCAGTACTTC
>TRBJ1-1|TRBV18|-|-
CASSPQLNTEAFF
TGTGCCAGCTCACCCCAGTTGAACACTGAAGCTTTCTTT
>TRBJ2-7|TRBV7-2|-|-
CASSSQGGAYEQYF
TGTGCCAGCAGCTCGCAGGGAGGCGCCTACGAGCAGTACTTC
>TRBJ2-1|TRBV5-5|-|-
CASRARGSGTTYNEQFF
TGTGCCAGCAGGGCCAGGGGATCCGGGACTACCTACAATGAGCAGTTCTTC
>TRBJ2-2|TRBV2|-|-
CASIVQGGGTKNTGELFF
TGTGCCAGCATAGTACAGGGAGGGGGGACTAAGAACACCGGGGAGCTGTTTTTT
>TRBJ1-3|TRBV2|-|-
CAGNRDTSGNTIYF
TGTGCCGGAAACCGGGACACCTCTGGAAACACCATATATTTT
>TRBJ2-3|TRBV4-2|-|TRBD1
CASSQAGTGGETDTQYF
TGTGCCAGCAGCCAAGCCGGGACAGGGGGGGAAACAGATACGCAGTATTTT
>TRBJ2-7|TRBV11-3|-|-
CASSFSGGRLHRAEQYF
TGTGCCAGCAGCTTCTCCGGGGGTAGACTCCATCGGGCGGAGCAGTACTTC
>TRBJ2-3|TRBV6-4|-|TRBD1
CASSDPIGQGQDTDTQYF
TGTGCCAGCAGTGATCCCATCGGACAGGGACAAGACACAGATACGCAGTATTTT
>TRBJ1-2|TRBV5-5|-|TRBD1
CASSQDRVYGYTF
TGTGCCAGCAGCCAGGACAGGGTCTATGGCTACACCTTC
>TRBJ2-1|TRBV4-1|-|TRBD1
CASSRQGARYNEQFF
TGCGCCAGCAGTCGCCAGGGGGCCCGCTACAATGAGCAGTTCTTC
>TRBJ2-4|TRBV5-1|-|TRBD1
CASSLGDSGDIQYF
TGCGCCAGCAGCTTGGGGGACAGTGGGGACATTCAGTACTTC
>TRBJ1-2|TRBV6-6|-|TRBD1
CASKEREQGRGYTF
TGTGCCAGCAAAGAGAGAGAACAGGGGCGAGGCTACACCTTC
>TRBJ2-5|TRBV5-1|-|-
CASSLDVGQETQYF
TGCGCCAGCAGCTTGGATGTAGGACAGGAGACCCAGTACTTC
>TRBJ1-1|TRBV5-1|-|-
CASSFEVNTEAFF
TGCGCCAGCAGCTTTGAGGTGAACACTGAAGCTTTCTTT
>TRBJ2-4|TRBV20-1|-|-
CSAARGDIQYF
TGCAGTGCTGCCAGGGGGGACATTCAGTACTTC
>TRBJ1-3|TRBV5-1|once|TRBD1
CASSLTGGTGNTIYF
TGCGCCAGCAGCCTTACAGGGGGGACTGGAAACACCATATATTTT
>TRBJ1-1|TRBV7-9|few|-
CASSLSLDTWNTEAFF
TGTGCCAGCAGCTTAAGCCTGGACACCTGGAACACTGAAGCTTTCTTT
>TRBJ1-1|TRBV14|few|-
CASSLIIGVEAFF
TGTGCCAGCAGCCTGATAATCGGAGTAGAAGCTTTCTTT
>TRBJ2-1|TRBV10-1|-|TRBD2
CASSEGPSGGINEQFF
TGCGCCAGCAGTGAGGGGCCTAGCGGGGGGATCAATGAGCAGTTCTTC
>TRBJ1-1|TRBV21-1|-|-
CASSQTGDPEAFF
TGTGCCAGCAGCCAGACAGGGGACCCTGAAGCTTTCTTT
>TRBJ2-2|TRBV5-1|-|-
CASSLSQSNTGELFF
TGCGCCAGCAGCTTGTCACAGTCGAACACCGGGGAGCTGTTTTTT
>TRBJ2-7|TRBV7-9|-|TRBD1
CASSRGTGGAGSYEQYF
TGTGCCAGCAGTCGTGGGACAGGGGGCGCCGGCTCCTACGAGCAGTACTTC
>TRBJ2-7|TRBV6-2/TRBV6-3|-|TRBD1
CASSYRTGTANPYEQYF
TGTGCCAGCAGTTACAGAACCGGGACAGCTAACCCCTACGAGCAGTACTTC
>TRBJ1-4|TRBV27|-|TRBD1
CASRPTGAGGTNEKLFF
TGTGCCAGCAGACCCACAGGGGCGGGGGGGACTAATGAAAAACTGTTTTTT
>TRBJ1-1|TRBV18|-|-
CASSPQGMNTEAFF
TGTGCCAGCTCACCACAGGGGATGAACACTGAAGCTTTCTTT
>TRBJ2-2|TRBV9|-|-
CASSVAHGGGELFF
TGTGCCAGCAGCGTAGCGCACGGGGGCGGGGAGCTGTTTTTT
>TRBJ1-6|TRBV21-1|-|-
CASSYPGRGPPLHF
TGTGCCAGCAGCTATCCCGGCAGGGGTCCACCCCTCCACTTT
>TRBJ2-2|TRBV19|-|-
CASKRMENTGELFF
TGTGCCAGTAAGAGGATGGAGAACACCGGGGAGCTGTTTTTT
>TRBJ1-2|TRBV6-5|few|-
CASRVEQIRNYGYTF
TGTGCCAGCAGGGTGGAACAGATAAGAAACTATGGCTACACCTTC
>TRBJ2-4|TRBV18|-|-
CASSALQGALGKNIQYF
TGTGCCAGCTCAGCCTTACAGGGAGCGCTCGGCAAAAACATTCAGTACTTC
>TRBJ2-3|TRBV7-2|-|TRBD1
CASRLSTGTGYDTQYF
TGTGCCAGCAGGCTTTCCACCGGGACAGGCTATGATACGCAGTATTTT
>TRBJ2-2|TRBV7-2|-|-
CASSLAVAANTGELFF
TGTGCCAGCAGCTTAGCGGTAGCGGCAAACACCGGGGAGCTGTTTTTT
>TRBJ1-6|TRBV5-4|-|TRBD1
CASCLTGPNNSPLHF
TGTGCCAGCTGTCTGACAGGGCCAAATAATTCACCCCTCCACTTT
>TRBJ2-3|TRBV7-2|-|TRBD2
CASSRGLAGTDTQYF
TGTGCCAGCAGCAGGGGACTAGCTGGCACAGATACGCAGTATTTT